The clone carrying this T cell receptor beta chain was picked up a small number of times. The antigen is not known. RNA transcripts provided the template for amplifying TCR beta CDR3 regions. RT-PCR with HTBI primers came first, then second-round multiplex PCR. TCRdb re-called the multiplex PCR reads with MiXCR, one entry per CDR3 protein. The sample yields 350,000 to 400,000 distinct CDR3 sequences, approximately 16% seen once. Ophthalmopathy donors' eye disease showed moderate-to-severe activity, CAS of at least 3, NOSPECS of at least 4 and duration under 3 months. Clinical symptoms, serum thyroxine, TRAb, thyroid ultrasound and orbital computed tomography formed the basis of diagnosis. The PBMC fraction was derived from under 11 ml of fresh peripheral blood. V was pared by 0 bases and J by 6 bases, with 12 bases between. CDR1 is GTSNPN, CDR2 SVGIG, per germline (reference sequence). This CDR3 is built from 13 residues.

These data come from a study of Graves' ophthalmopathy and Graves' hyperthyroidism. Whole-study results and caveats: Ophthalmopathy could be told apart from stable hyperthyroidism by a 13-signature model (87.88% sensitivity, around 78% specificity).

The chain recombines TRBV30 with TRBJ2-7; D unclear. The sequenced sample was peripheral blood. The receptor was isolated from a woman between 18 and 30 years old with Graves' ophthalmopathy. The CDR3 loop is CAWSVQSGVEQYF. The CDR3 DNA sequence: TGTGCCTGGAGTGTACAATCGGGTGTCGAGCAGTACTTC. The full variable domain, its missing parts supplied by reference TRBV30 and TRBJ2-7, is SQTIHQWPATLVQPVGSPLSLECTVEGTSNPNLYWYRQAAGRGLQLLFYSVGIGQISSEVPQNLSASRPQDRQFILSSKKLLLSDSGFYLCAWSVQSGVEQYFGPGTRLTVT.